Presented here are 27 T cell receptor beta chains from one specimen sequenced in a study of T cell repertoires in cytomegalovirus infection. TCRdb itself ran the reads through MiXCR, one entry per CDR3 protein. The sample records around 530,000 distinct CDR3 sequences, about 25% being singletons. Sequenced material: PBMCs. The source is a human donor in good health (CMV status not recorded). Some clones in this sample may be carry-over from other donors' samples.

The chain links TRBV3-1 to TRBJ2-7; no definite D call. The CDR3 covers 13 residues. Trimming removed 4 bases from V and 0 bases from J, with 7 bases in between. The germline V gene encodes CDR1 LGHDT and CDR2 YNNKEL (reference sequence). CDR3 DNA: TGTGCCAGCAGCCGAATTAGCTCCTACGAGCAGTACTTC. Amino acids: CASSRISSYEQYF.

V usage is TRBV10-2 and J usage is TRBJ2-3; D may be TRBD2 (6 bases). V lost 4 bases and J lost 9, with 23 bases in between. This CDR3 is built from 16 residues. From germline, CDR1 is WSHSY and CDR2 SAAADI. The CDR3 DNA follows: TGCGCCAGCAGTGGGCGGGAAGGGCTTGGGGCCAGGACGCAGTATTTT. Protein: CASSGREGLGARTQYF.

The V and J genes are TRBV4-3 and TRBJ2-2, with D unresolved. CDR3 size: 14 residues. Germline CDR1 LGHNA, CDR2 YSLEER. Trimming removed 0 bases from V and 3 bases from J, with 5 bases in between. The DNA for the CDR3 is TGCGCCAGCAGCCAAGATGCCTACACCGGGGAGCTGTTTTTT. This codes for CASSQDAYTGELFF.

The chain couples TRBV11-2 to TRBJ1-1; the D gene is possibly TRBD1 (5 bases). V lost 3 bases and J 3 bases, leaving 11 bases between the germline ends. Germline V gene sequence: CDR1 SGHAT, CDR2 FQNNGV. This CDR3 contains 14 residues. The CDR3 bases are TGTGCCAGCAGCTTTAACGGGGCGGACACTGAAGCTTTCTTT. Amino acids: CASSFNGADTEAFF. Using reference TRBV11-2 and TRBJ1-1 for the parts outside the CDR3, the full variable domain is EAGVAQSPRYKIIEKRQSVAFWCNPISGHATLYWYQQILGQGPKLLIQFQNNGVVDDSQLPKDRFSAERLKGVDSTLKIQPAKLEDSAVYLCASSFNGADTEAFFGQGTRLTVV.

This clonotype was seen repeatedly, ten times or more. The chain has TRBV7-2 and TRBJ2-5; 9 positions agree with TRBD1. The V segment lost 5 bases and the J segment 5 bases; nucleotides outside the gene matches: 15. Germline V gene lookup returns CDR1 SGHTA and CDR2 FQGNSA. CDR3 length: 17 amino acids. Written as DNA, the CDR3 is TGTGCCAGCAGCCGACTCGGAACCGGGACAGGGAGGGAGACCCAGTACTTC. Translation: CASSRLGTGTGRETQYF.

The chain employs TRBV2 and TRBJ1-5; no clear D. V was pared by 6 bases and J by 0 bases, with 6 bases between. CDR3 length equals 13 residues. CDR1 and CDR2 from the germline V gene are SNHLY and FYNNEI. The CDR3 sequence is CASRDDSNQPQHF. The CDR3 DNA sequence: TGTGCCAGCAGAGACGATAGCAATCAGCCCCAGCATTTT.

The table lists this clonotype with a few counts. The chain links TRBV11-2 to TRBJ2-3, with TRBD1 matching 8 bases. Per the germline V gene, CDR1 is SGHAT and CDR2 is FQNNGV. The CDR3 loop spans 17 amino acids. The trim removed 4 bases at V and 0 bases at J, leaving 9 bases unmatched. CDR3 residues: CASSSYRGRSSTDTQYF. CDR3 coding DNA: TGTGCCAGCAGCTCCTACAGGGGGAGAAGTAGCACAGATACGCAGTATTTT.

This chain uses TRBV29-1 with TRBJ1-2; a weak D match, TRBD1 (6 bases). The CDR3 contains 13 residues. CDR1 is SQVTM, CDR2 ANQGSEA, per germline. Between the trimmed V and J ends, which lost 7 bases and 4 bases, there was a span of 16 bases. CDR3 in amino acids: CSGRQAGPYGYTF. CDR3 sequence (DNA): TGCAGCGGTCGACAGGCGGGGCCCTATGGCTACACCTTC.

This clonotype was observed a handful of times. The J gene is TRBJ2-5, the V gene TRBV29-1; 8 bases fit TRBD1. The V gene end was trimmed by 4 bases and the J gene end by 2 bases; junction bases not matched to a gene: 15. CDR3 length: 17 amino acids. The germline gives CDR1 SQVTM, CDR2 ANQGSEA. The CDR3 region is CSVVWAGGEERQETQYF. The CDR3 DNA follows: TGCAGCGTTGTTTGGGCAGGGGGCGAGGAAAGACAAGAGACCCAGTACTTC.

The chain joins TRBV12-3 or TRBV12-4 to TRBJ2-3; no clear D gene. Trimming shortened V by 3 bases and J by 0 bases, and 13 bases separated the two germline ends. The CDR3 extends over 16 amino acids. The CDR3 nucleotides read TGTGCCAGCAGTTTCCTGAGGATCGCTAGCACAGATACGCAGTATTTT. This sequence encodes CASSFLRIASTDTQYF.

In its sample, this clonotype was seen a few times. The V and J genes are TRBV7-6 and TRBJ2-1, with D perhaps matching TRBD1 (6 bases). V was pared by 3 bases and J by 12 bases, with 15 bases between. The CDR3 covers 13 residues. Germline CDR1 and CDR2: SGHVS and FNYEAQ. The CDR3 protein is CASSFEGTQWQFF. The CDR3 coding sequence is TGTGCCAGCAGCTTCGAGGGGACACAGTGGCAGTTCTTC.

The chain is built from TRBV24-1 and TRBJ2-1; TRBD1 aligns across 7 bases. The germline V gene has CDR1 KGHDR and CDR2 SFDVKD. V dropped 2 bases and J dropped 8; count of bases not matched to a gene: 8. CDR3 length: 15 residues. CDR3 sequence (DNA): TGTGCCACCAGTGATTCGACAGGGCCTCCGGATGAGCAGTTCTTC. Its translation: CATSDSTGPPDEQFF.

This clonotype has ten or more counts. The chain has TRBV7-2 and TRBJ1-2; D uncertain. The CDR3 has 14 residues. In germline, CDR1 is SGHTA, CDR2 FQGNSA. V lost 5 bases to trimming and J lost 7 bases, with 17 bases between them. The CDR3 sequence is CASSTDGSWGGYTF. CDR3 sequence (DNA): TGTGCCAGCAGCACCGATGGGAGCTGGGGTGGCTACACCTTC.

This chain joins TRBV19 and TRBJ2-7; 7 bases are a match to TRBD1. CDR3 length equals 15 residues. Unmatched junction bases numbered 4, after V lost 0 bases and J lost 2 bases. Per germline, CDR1 LNHDA and CDR2 SQIVND (reference sequence). CDR3 coding DNA: TGTGCCAGTAGTATAGATGCCGGGACAGCCTACGAGCAGTACTTC. It is translated as CASSIDAGTAYEQYF.

The rearrangement uses TRBV6-6 and TRBJ1-2; D uncertain. Deletions cut 0 bases from V and 8 bases from J, with 13 bases between. Germline CDR1 and CDR2: MNHNY and SVGAGI (reference sequence). The CDR3 spans 14 residues. The CDR3 protein is CASSYSEMSGGYTF. CDR3 DNA sequence: TGTGCCAGCAGTTACTCGGAAATGAGTGGCGGCTACACCTTC.

The chain carries TRBV24-1 and TRBJ1-5, with 7 bases aligning to TRBD1. Trimming at V came to 3 bases and at J to 5 bases, leaving 18 bases not matched to a gene. This CDR3 is 19 amino acids long. Germline lookup yields CDR1 KGHDR and CDR2 SFDVKD. Here the CDR3 reads CATSDPTEGTEGKYQPQHF. CDR3 bases: TGTGCCACCAGTGATCCGACAGAAGGGACAGAGGGCAAATATCAGCCCCAGCATTTT.

This clonotype was seen at least ten times. This sequence joins TRBV7-8 and TRBJ2-3; 9 nucleotides match TRBD2. Per germline, CDR1 SGHVS and CDR2 FQNEAQ. The CDR3 is 16 residues long. V lost 1 base and J lost 6; bases outside the gene matches: 8. CDR3: CASSLEAGGPADTQYF. In DNA, the CDR3 is TGTGCCAGCAGCTTAGAGGCGGGAGGGCCGGCTGATACGCAGTATTTT.

The CDR3 loop is CASTYGVPGRPGETQYF. The CDR3 DNA reads TGTGCCAGCACCTATGGGGTTCCCGGCAGGCCGGGAGAGACCCAGTACTTC. The chain uses TRBV5-5 and TRBJ2-5; no clear D gene. This CDR3 region has 17 residues. V lost 6 bases and J 4 bases, leaving 25 bases between the germline ends. Germline-derived CDR1 and CDR2 are SGHKS and YYEKEE (reference sequence).

This clonotype occurred a few times. Germline is not matched at one junction end, which may reflect a read error. The chain combines TRBV6-5 with TRBJ1-2, with a tentative D call TRBD1 (5 bases). Germline loops: CDR1 MNHEY, CDR2 SVGAGI. This CDR3 region has 15 residues. The CDR3 DNA reads as TGTGCCAGCAGTTACTCGATGTTTGCGGGACGAGCCACCTTCTTC. Residues: CASSYSMFAGRATFF.

This clonotype has just a few counts. The chain joins TRBV7-6 to TRBJ1-2; 8 bases line up with TRBD1. The CDR3 totals 16 residues. Trimming cost V 0 bases and J 8 bases; bases outside gene matches: 11. CDR1 and CDR2 (germline): SGHVS, FNYEAQ. The DNA of the CDR3 is TGTGCCAGCAGCTTAGCTTACTTGGGACAGGAGTCGGGCTACACCTTC. It yields the protein CASSLAYLGQESGYTF.

The J gene is TRBJ2-2, the V gene TRBV2; D may be TRBD1 or TRBD2 (5 bases each). The CDR3 totals 14 residues. Trimming took 8 bases from V and 8 from J, leaving 18 bases between them. Germline CDR1 reads SNHLY; CDR2 reads FYNNEI. The CDR3 DNA reads TGTGCCAGCGTCGAGAGAGGGGTGGCAGGGGAGCTGTTTTTT. As protein: CASVERGVAGELFF.

For the CDR3, the DNA is TGTGCCAGCAGCCGGGACAGGGGATCGGGCAATCAGCCCCAGCATTTT. Translation gives CASSRDRGSGNQPQHF. The gene calls are TRBV6-2 or TRBV6-3 and TRBJ1-5; 10 bases are shared with TRBD1. Germline CDR1 reads MNHEY; CDR2 reads SVGEGT. With 6 bases clipped from V and 2 bases from J, the junction kept 7 bases outside the gene matches. The CDR3 covers 16 residues.

This clonotype was seen only a few times. The V and J genes are TRBV20-1 and TRBJ2-7; perhaps TRBD2 as D (7 bases). The V and J ends lost 6 bases and 4 bases respectively, with 10 bases between them. This CDR3 comprises 11 residues. Looked up from germline, CDR1 is DFQATT and CDR2 is SNEGSKA (reference sequence). The CDR3 nucleotides read TGCAGTGCCAAGGGGGGGTACGAGCAGTACTTC. Residues: CSAKGGYEQYF.

The genes are TRBV6-5 and TRBJ1-1, with D tentatively TRBD1 (6 bases). The V and J ends lost 3 bases and 5 bases respectively, with 13 bases between them. CDR1 is MNHEY, CDR2 SVGAGI, per germline. The CDR3 is 14 residues long. CDR3 sequence: CASSYMGGQTEAFF. The CDR3 DNA is TGTGCCAGCAGTTATATGGGGGGGCAGACTGAAGCTTTCTTT.

This clonotype occurred a few times. V usage is TRBV12-3 or TRBV12-4 and J usage is TRBJ2-5, with TRBD2 matching 9 bases. This CDR3 has 16 residues. The trim removed 5 bases at V and 2 bases at J, leaving 9 bases unmatched. CDR3 sequence: CASSRPVAGVQETQYF. The CDR3 DNA is TGTGCCAGCAGTCGACCTGTAGCGGGAGTACAAGAGACCCAGTACTTC.

The rearrangement links TRBV6-5 to TRBJ2-1; 7 positions agree with TRBD1. The V gene end was trimmed by 2 bases and the J gene end by 8 bases; junction bases not matched to a gene: 6. This CDR3 contains 14 residues. The germline V gene has CDR1 MNHEY and CDR2 SVGAGI. This CDR3 is CASSYDRAQDEQFF. CDR3 nucleotide sequence: TGTGCCAGCAGTTACGACAGGGCCCAGGATGAGCAGTTCTTC.

The J gene is TRBJ2-5, the V gene TRBV10-3; possibly TRBD1 for D (6 bases). The V end was cut by 10 bases, the J end by 3 bases, with 15 bases between. Germline CDR1 and CDR2: ENHRY and SYGVKD. This CDR3 has 13 residues. The CDR3 region is CATTGTNEETQYF. The CDR3 DNA sequence: TGTGCCACAACCGGGACAAACGAAGAGACCCAGTACTTC.